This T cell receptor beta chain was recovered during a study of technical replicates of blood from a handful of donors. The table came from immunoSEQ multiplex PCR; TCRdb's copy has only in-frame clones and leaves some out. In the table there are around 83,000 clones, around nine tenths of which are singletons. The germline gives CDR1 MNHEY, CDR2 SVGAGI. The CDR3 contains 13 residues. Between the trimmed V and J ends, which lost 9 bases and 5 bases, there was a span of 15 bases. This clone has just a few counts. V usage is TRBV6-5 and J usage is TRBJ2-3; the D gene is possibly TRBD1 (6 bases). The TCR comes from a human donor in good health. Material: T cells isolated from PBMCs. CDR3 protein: CASSTRGKDTQYF. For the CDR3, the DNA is TGTGCCAGTTCGACAAGGGGGAAAGATACGCAGTATTTT.